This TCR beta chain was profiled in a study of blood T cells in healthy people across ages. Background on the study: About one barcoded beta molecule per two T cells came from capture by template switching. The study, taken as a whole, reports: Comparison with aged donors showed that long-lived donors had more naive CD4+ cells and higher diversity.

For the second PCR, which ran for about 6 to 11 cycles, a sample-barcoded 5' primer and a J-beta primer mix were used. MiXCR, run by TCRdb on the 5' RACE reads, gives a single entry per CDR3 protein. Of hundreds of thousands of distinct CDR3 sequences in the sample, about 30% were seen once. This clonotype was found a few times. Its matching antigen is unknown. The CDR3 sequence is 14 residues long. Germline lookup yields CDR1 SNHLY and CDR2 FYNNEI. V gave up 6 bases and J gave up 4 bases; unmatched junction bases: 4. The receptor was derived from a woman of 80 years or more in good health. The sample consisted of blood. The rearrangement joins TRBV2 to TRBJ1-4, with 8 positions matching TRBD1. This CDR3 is CASRGDRGNEKLFF. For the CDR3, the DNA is TGTGCCAGCAGGGGAGACAGGGGTAATGAAAAACTGTTTTTT.